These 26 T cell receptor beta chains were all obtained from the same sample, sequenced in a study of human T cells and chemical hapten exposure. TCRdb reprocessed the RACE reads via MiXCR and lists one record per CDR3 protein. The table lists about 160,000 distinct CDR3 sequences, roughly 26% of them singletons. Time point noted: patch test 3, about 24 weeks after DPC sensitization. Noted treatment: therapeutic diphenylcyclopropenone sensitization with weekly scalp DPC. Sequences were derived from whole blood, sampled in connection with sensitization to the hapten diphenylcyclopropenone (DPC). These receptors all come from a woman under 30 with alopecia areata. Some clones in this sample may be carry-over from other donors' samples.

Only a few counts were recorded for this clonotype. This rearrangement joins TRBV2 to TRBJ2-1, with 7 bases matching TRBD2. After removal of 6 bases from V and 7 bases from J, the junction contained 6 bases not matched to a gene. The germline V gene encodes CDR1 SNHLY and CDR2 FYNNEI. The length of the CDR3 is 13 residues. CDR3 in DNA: TGTGCCAGCAGGGCCACTAGCGTAAATGAGCAGTTCTTC. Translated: CASRATSVNEQFF.

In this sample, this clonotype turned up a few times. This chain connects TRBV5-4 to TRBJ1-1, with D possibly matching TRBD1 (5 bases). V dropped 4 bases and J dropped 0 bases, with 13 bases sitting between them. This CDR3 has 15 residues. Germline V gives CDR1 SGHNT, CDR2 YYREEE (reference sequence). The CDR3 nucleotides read TGTGCCAGCAGCCGGACCGGGACGGTGAACACTGAAGCTTTCTTT. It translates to CASSRTGTVNTEAFF.

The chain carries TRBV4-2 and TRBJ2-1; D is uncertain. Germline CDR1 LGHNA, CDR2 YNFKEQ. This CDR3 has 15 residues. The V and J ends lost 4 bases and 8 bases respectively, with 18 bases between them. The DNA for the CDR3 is TGTGCCAGCAGCCCCCTTGACGGACGGTTGTATGAGCAGTTCTTC. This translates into CASSPLDGRLYEQFF.

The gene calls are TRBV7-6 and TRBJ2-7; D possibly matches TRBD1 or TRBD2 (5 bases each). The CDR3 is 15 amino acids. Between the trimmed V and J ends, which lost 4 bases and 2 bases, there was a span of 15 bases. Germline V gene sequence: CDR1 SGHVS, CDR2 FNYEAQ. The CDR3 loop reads CASSSLPGTTYEQYF. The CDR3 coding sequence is TGTGCCAGCAGCTCTCTTCCAGGGACCACCTACGAGCAGTACTTC.

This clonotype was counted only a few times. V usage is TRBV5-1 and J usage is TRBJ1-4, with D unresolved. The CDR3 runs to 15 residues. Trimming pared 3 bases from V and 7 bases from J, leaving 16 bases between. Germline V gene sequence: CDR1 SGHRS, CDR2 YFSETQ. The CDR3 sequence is CASSSAVSIPEKLFF. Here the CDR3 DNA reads TGCGCCAGCAGCTCCGCAGTATCCATACCTGAAAAACTGTTTTTT.

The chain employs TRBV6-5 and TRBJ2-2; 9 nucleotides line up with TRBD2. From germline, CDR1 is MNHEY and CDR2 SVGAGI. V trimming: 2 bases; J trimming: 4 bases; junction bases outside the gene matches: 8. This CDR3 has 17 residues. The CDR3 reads CASSYAFTAGGTGELFF. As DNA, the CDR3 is TGTGCCAGCAGTTACGCCTTTACAGCGGGAGGCACCGGGGAGCTGTTTTTT.

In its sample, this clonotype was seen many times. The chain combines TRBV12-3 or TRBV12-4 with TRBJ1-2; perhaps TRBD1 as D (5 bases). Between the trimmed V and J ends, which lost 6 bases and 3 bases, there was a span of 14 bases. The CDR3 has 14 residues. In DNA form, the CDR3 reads TGTGCCAGCAGCCCTACTGGGGGATACTATGGCTACACCTTC. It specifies CASSPTGGYYGYTF.

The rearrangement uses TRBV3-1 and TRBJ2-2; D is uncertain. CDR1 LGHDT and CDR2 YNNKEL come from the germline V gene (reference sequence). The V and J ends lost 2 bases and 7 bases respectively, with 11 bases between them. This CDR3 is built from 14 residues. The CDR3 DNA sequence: TGTGCCAGCAGCCAACTCGGATCCATCGGGGAGCTGTTTTTT. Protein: CASSQLGSIGELFF.

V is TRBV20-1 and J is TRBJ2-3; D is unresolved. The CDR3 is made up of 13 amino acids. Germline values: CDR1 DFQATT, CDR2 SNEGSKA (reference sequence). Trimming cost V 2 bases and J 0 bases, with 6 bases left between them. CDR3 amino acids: CSARIPSTDTQYF. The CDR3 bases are TGCAGTGCTAGAATCCCCAGCACAGATACGCAGTATTTT.

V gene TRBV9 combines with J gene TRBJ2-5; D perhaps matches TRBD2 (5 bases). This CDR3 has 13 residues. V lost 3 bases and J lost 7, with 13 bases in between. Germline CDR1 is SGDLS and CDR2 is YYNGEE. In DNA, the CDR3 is TGTGCCAGCAGCGGGAGTCGTGGAGGGACCCAGTACTTC. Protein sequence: CASSGSRGGTQYF.

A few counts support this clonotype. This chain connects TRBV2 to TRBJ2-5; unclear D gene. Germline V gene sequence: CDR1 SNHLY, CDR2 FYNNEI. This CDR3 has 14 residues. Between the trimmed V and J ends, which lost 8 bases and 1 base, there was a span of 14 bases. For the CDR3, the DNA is TGTGCCAGCTTTCTAATCCAGTCCCAAGAGACCCAGTACTTC. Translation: CASFLIQSQETQYF.

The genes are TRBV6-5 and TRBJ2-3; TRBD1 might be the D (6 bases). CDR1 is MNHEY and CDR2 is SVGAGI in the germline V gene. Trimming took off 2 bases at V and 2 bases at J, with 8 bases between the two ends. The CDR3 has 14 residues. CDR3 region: CASSYGGPTDTQYF. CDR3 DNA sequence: TGTGCCAGCAGTTACGGGGGCCCCACAGATACGCAGTATTTT.

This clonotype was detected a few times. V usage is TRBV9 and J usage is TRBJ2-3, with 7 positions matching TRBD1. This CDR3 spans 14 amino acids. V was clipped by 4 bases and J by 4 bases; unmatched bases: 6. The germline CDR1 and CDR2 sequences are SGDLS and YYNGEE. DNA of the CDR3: TGTGCCAGCAGCCCGCGGACAGGACCAGATACGCAGTATTTT. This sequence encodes CASSPRTGPDTQYF.

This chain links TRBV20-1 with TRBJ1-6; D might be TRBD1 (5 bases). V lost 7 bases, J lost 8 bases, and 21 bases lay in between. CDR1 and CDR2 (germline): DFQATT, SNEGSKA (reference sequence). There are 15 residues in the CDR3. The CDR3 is CSVGRRQSPYSPLHF. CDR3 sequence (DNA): TGCAGTGTGGGTCGGAGACAGTCTCCCTATTCACCCCTCCACTTT.

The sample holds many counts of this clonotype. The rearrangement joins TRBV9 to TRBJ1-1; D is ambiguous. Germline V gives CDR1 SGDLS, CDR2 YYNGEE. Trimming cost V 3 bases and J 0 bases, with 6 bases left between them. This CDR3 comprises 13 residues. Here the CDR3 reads CASSAIMNTEAFF. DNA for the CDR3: TGTGCCAGCAGCGCGATAATGAACACTGAAGCTTTCTTT.

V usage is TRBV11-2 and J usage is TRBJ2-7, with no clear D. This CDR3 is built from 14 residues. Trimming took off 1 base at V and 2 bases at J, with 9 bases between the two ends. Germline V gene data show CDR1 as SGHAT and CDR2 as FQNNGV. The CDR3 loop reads CASSLGAGPYEQYF. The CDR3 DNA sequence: TGTGCCAGCAGCTTAGGGGCAGGTCCCTACGAGCAGTACTTC.

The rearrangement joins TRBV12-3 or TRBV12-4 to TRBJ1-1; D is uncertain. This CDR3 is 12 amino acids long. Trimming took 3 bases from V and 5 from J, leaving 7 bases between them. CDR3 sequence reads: CASSLSATEAFF. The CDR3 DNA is TGTGCCAGCAGTTTGTCGGCTACTGAAGCTTTCTTT.

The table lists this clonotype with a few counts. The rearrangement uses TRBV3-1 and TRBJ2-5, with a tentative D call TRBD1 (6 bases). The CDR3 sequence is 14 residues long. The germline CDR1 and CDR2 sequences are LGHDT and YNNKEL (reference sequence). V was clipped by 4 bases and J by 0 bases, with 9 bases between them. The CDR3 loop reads CASSPRQDQETQYF. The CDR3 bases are TGTGCCAGCAGCCCACGACAGGACCAAGAGACCCAGTACTTC.

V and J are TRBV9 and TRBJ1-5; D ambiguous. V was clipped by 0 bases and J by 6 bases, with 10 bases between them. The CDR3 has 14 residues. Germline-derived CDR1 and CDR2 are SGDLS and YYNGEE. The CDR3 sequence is CASSVDGNRQPQHF. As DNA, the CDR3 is TGTGCCAGCAGCGTAGATGGGAACCGTCAGCCCCAGCATTTT.

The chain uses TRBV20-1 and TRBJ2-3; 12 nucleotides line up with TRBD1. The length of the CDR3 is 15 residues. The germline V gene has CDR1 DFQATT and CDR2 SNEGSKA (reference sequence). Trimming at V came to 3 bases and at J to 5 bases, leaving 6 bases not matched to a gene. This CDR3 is CSARGDRGQGDTQYF. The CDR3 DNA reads TGCAGTGCTAGGGGGGACAGGGGGCAAGGAGATACGCAGTATTTT.

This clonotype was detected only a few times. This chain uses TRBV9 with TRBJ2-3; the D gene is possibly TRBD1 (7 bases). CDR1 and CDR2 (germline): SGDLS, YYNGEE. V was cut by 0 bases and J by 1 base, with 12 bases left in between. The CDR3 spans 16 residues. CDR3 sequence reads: CASSVGGRGGTDTQYF. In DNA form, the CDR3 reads TGTGCCAGCAGCGTAGGGGGCAGGGGGGGCACAGATACGCAGTATTTT.

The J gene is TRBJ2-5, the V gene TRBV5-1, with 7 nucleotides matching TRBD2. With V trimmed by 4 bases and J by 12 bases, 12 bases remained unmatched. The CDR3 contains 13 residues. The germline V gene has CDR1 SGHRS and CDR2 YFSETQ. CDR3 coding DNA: TGCGCCAGCAGCCCGGAAGGCGGACTAGTTAAGTACTTC. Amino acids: CASSPEGGLVKYF.

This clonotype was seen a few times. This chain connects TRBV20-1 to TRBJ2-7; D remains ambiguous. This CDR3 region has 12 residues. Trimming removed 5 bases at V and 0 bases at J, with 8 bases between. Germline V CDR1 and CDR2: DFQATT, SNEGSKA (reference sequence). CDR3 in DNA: TGCAGTGCTGACAATGACTCCTACGAGCAGTACTTC. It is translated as CSADNDSYEQYF.

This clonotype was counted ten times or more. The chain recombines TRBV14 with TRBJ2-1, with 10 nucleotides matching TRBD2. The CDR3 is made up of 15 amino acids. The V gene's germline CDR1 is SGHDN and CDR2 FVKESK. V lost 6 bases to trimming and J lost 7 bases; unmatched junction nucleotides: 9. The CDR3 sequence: CASRPSGSVGNEQFF. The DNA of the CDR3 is TGTGCCAGCAGGCCTAGCGGGAGTGTTGGGAATGAGCAGTTCTTC.

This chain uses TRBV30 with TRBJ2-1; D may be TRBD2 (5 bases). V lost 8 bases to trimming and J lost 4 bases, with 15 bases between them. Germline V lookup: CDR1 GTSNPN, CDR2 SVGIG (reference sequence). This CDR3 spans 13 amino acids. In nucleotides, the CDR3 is TGTGCCGGCCACCCTCGGGGTTACAATGAGCAGTTCTTC. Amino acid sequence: CAGHPRGYNEQFF. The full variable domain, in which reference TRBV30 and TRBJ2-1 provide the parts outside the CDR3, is SQTIHQWPATLVQPVGSPLSLECTVEGTSNPNLYWYRQAAGRGLQLLFYSVGIGQISSEVPQNLSASRPQDRQFILSSKKLLLSDSGFYLCAGHPRGYNEQFFGPGTRLTVL.

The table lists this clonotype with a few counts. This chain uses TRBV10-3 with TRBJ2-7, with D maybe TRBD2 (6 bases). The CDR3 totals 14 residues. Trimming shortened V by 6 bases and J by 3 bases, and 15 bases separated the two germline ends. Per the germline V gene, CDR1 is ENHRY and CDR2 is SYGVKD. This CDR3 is CAIRAGTGDYEQYF. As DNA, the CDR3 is TGTGCCATCAGAGCCGGGACGGGAGACTACGAGCAGTACTTC.